The 31 T cell receptor beta chains in this list originate from one sample, sequenced in a study of Ad26.COV2.S vaccination and SARS-CoV-2 variants. The repertoire was sequenced with immunoSEQ multiplex PCR; TCRdb's copy has only in-frame clones and lacks some. Here the sample spans about 680,000 clones, about 89% being singletons. Stated treatment: around 19 received Ad26.COV2.S at low or high dose, single or two shots; 5 received placebo; per-sample allocation not given. The samples were gathered on day 63 after the first injection of vaccine or placebo. This specimen was peripheral blood, taken in a trial of Ad26.COV2.S vaccine versus placebo. These receptors all come from a person between 18 and 65 years old who received the Ad26.COV2.S COVID-19 vaccine or a placebo.

Note on this clone: Compared with germline, one end of the junction differs, possibly owing to a read error. J is TRBJ2-2 and V is TRBV3-1 (or the pseudogene TRBV3-2); perhaps D is TRBD1 or TRBD2 (6 bases each). The CDR3 consists of 14 residues. CDR1 and CDR2 (germline): LGHDT, YNNKEL (reference sequence). The CDR3 here is CASSRMNAVSGGLF. In DNA form, the CDR3 reads TGTGCCAGCAGCCGAATGAATGCCGTATCCGGGGGCCTTTTT.

This chain joins TRBV30 and TRBJ1-4; D is ambiguous. The CDR3 length is 13 residues. The V gene's germline CDR1 is GTSNPN and CDR2 SVGIG (reference sequence). V lost 0 bases and J 8 bases, leaving 10 bases between the germline ends. The CDR3 sequence is CAWSVGFQEKLFF. In nucleotides, the CDR3 is TGTGCCTGGAGTGTCGGTTTTCAGGAAAAACTGTTTTTT. The variable domain in full, with the rest retrieved from reference TRBV30 and TRBJ1-4, is SQTIHQWPATLVQPVGSPLSLECTVEGTSNPNLYWYRQAAGRGLQLLFYSVGIGQISSEVPQNLSASRPQDRQFILSSKKLLLSDSGFYLCAWSVGFQEKLFFGSGTQLSVL.

The chain links TRBV19 to TRBJ2-7; TRBD1 matches 8 bases. This CDR3 is built from 16 residues. Germline V gives CDR1 LNHDA, CDR2 SQIVND (reference sequence). V lost 1 base to trimming and J lost 3 bases; unmatched junction nucleotides: 8. The chain's CDR3 is CASSIGGTGSFYEQYF. In nucleotides, the CDR3 is TGTGCCAGTAGTATAGGAGGGACAGGTTCCTTCTACGAGCAGTACTTC.

The chain has TRBV5-1 and TRBJ1-2; 10 nucleotides match TRBD1. The CDR3 consists of 16 residues. The germline gives CDR1 SGHRS, CDR2 YFSETQ. With 0 bases clipped from V and 8 bases from J, the junction kept 10 bases outside the gene matches. The CDR3 here is CASSLGLWGTGDGYTF. The DNA for the CDR3 is TGCGCCAGCAGCTTGGGGCTGTGGGGGACAGGGGACGGCTACACCTTC.

This clone showed up just once. V is TRBV19 and J is TRBJ1-1; D remains ambiguous. V lost 6 bases and J lost 1, with 9 bases in between. CDR1 is LNHDA and CDR2 is SQIVND in the germline V gene (reference sequence). The CDR3 runs to 13 residues. The CDR3 reads CASSPQENTEAFF. The DNA for the CDR3 is TGTGCCAGTAGCCCACAAGAGAACACTGAAGCTTTCTTT. Supplemented by reference TRBV19 and TRBJ1-1, the full variable domain reads DGGITQSPKYLFRKEGQNVTLSCEQNLNHDAMYWYRQDPGQGLRLIYYSQIVNDFQKGDIAEGYSVSREKKESFPLTVTSAQKNPTAFYLCASSPQENTEAFFGQGTRLTVV.

The chain has TRBV18 and TRBJ2-1; no reliable D call. Trimming removed 2 bases from V and 6 bases from J, with 14 bases in between. The CDR3 has 15 residues. CDR1 is KGHSH and CDR2 is LQKENI in the germline V gene. CDR3 in amino acids: CASSPLLDWVNEQFF. The CDR3 coding sequence is TGTGCCAGCTCACCATTACTTGACTGGGTCAATGAGCAGTTCTTC.

As to this clone: The junction differs from germline at one of its ends, possibly a read error. This chain uses TRBV7-7 with TRBJ2-5; 9 nucleotides line up with TRBD1. The germline gives CDR1 SSHAT, CDR2 FNYEAQ (reference sequence). The CDR3 loop spans 14 amino acids. The CDR3 protein is CASSSGQGRETQYF. CDR3 in DNA: TGTGCTAGCAGCTCGGGACAGGGTCGAGAGACCCAGTACTTC.

CDR3 residues: CASSPGDENYEQYF. The CDR3 DNA reads as TGTGCCAGCAGCCCGGGGGACGAAAACTACGAGCAGTACTTC. The V gene is TRBV11-3, the J gene TRBJ2-7; tentative D call: TRBD2 (6 bases). Germline CDR1 SGHNT, CDR2 YENEEA. CDR3 length: 14 residues. V was shortened by 5 bases and J by 3 bases, with 14 bases between the two germline ends.

About this clone: Germline and junction disagree at one end, which may indicate a read error. The chain uses TRBV3-1 (or the pseudogene TRBV3-2) and TRBJ2-7, with D perhaps TRBD2 (5 bases). The CDR3 is made up of 11 amino acids. Per germline, CDR1 LGHDT and CDR2 YNNKEL (reference sequence). The CDR3 DNA is TGTGCCAGCAGCCCTCAAACTAGTCGGTGCTTC. Its translation is CASSPQTSRCF.

The V and J genes are TRBV11-2 and TRBJ2-7; possibly TRBD2 for D (6 bases). From germline, CDR1 is SGHAT and CDR2 FQNNGV. Trimming shortened V by 4 bases and J by 3 bases, and 10 bases separated the two germline ends. This CDR3 comprises 13 residues. The CDR3 region has the DNA TGTGCCAGCAGCTGGGACTTCTACTACGAGCAGTACTTC. Translation: CASSWDFYYEQYF. Using reference TRBV11-2 and TRBJ2-7 for the parts outside the CDR3, the full variable domain is EAGVAQSPRYKIIEKRQSVAFWCNPISGHATLYWYQQILGQGPKLLIQFQNNGVVDDSQLPKDRFSAERLKGVDSTLKIQPAKLEDSAVYLCASSWDFYYEQYFGPGTRLTVT.

The CDR3, as DNA: TGTGCCACCAGCAGTGGGAGGGTTTTAACTAATGAAAAACTGTTTTTT. Amino acid sequence: CATSSGRVLTNEKLFF. V is TRBV15 and J is TRBJ1-4; D not resolved. Germline V gene sequence: CDR1 LNHNV, CDR2 YYDKDF (reference sequence). Trimming removed 3 bases at V and 1 base at J, with 12 bases between. The CDR3 is made up of 16 amino acids.

This chain links TRBV25-1 with TRBJ2-7; D unclear. This CDR3 contains 13 residues. Germline-derived CDR1 and CDR2 are MGHDK and SYGVNS. Trimming left V 4 bases short and J 4 bases short, with 11 bases between. CDR3 loop: CASSGSPPYEQYF. The CDR3 DNA follows: TGTGCCAGCAGTGGTAGTCCCCCGTACGAGCAGTACTTC.

This chain uses TRBV3-1 (or the pseudogene TRBV3-2) with TRBJ1-1; D remains unclear. Deletions cut 1 base from V and 7 bases from J, with 7 bases between. The CDR3 is made up of 12 amino acids. Germline V CDR1 and CDR2: LGHDT, YNNKEL (reference sequence). In DNA form, the CDR3 reads TGTGCCAGCAGCCAAGCTTTCAGTGAAGCTTTCTTT. Its protein is CASSQAFSEAFF.

Notes on this clone: One end of the junction is discordant with germline, which a read error may explain. The V and J genes are TRBV7-7 and TRBJ2-3; D could derive from TRBD1 or TRBD2 (5 bases each). Germline CDR1 is SSHAT and CDR2 is FNYEAQ (reference sequence). The CDR3 has 14 residues. The CDR3 loop is CASSSGPIADTQYF. CDR3 DNA: TGTGCTAGCAGCTCGGGACCTATCGCAGATACGCAGTATTTT.

The chain joins TRBV19 to TRBJ1-4; D unresolved. CDR3 length equals 15 residues. Germline V gene lookup returns CDR1 LNHDA and CDR2 SQIVND (reference sequence). V was clipped by 5 bases and J by 6 bases, with 16 bases between them. CDR3: CASSRSRWDHEKLFF. CDR3 in DNA: TGTGCCAGTAGTCGGTCACGGTGGGATCATGAAAAACTGTTTTTT.

The chain uses TRBV7-2 and TRBJ1-1; possible D gene TRBD1, 5 bases. CDR3 length: 16 residues. The germline V gene has CDR1 SGHTA and CDR2 FQGNSA. The germline V and J ends were trimmed by 5 bases and 4 bases, with 20 bases remaining between them. The CDR3 region has the DNA TGTGCCAGCAGCCTCGGGGCGAGGGAGGGATTCACTGAAGCTTTCTTT. It is translated as CASSLGAREGFTEAFF.

This sequence joins TRBV6-2 or TRBV6-3 and TRBJ2-7; D might be TRBD1 (5 bases). Trimming removed 2 bases from V and 3 bases from J, with 8 bases in between. The CDR3 contains 13 residues. CDR1 is MNHEY and CDR2 is SVGEGT in the germline V gene. CDR3 nucleotide sequence: TGTGCCAGCAGTTACGATGACAGCTACGAGCAGTACTTC. Amino acids: CASSYDDSYEQYF.

The V call is TRBV11-3, the J call TRBJ2-7; 7 nucleotides line up with TRBD1. V was clipped by 5 bases and J by 2 bases; unmatched bases: 6. CDR3 size: 14 residues. Germline loops: CDR1 SGHNT, CDR2 YENEEA. The CDR3 sequence: CASSPGTDPYEQYF. In DNA form, the CDR3 reads TGTGCCAGCAGCCCCGGGACAGATCCCTACGAGCAGTACTTC.

Remarks on this clone: This specimen includes other DNA sequences encoding the same CDR3. The V gene is TRBV6-5, the J gene TRBJ2-7; 8 bases map to TRBD2. The CDR3 consists of 14 residues. The germline V gene encodes CDR1 MNHEY and CDR2 SVGAGI. Germline trimming cut 2 bases from V and 1 base from J; bases unmatched to any gene: 1. The CDR3 DNA reads TGTGCCAGCAGTTACGAGCGGGGGTCCTACGAGCAGTACTTC. Protein product: CASSYERGSYEQYF.

The chain is built from TRBV4-2 and TRBJ1-1; no firm D call. Germline loops: CDR1 LGHNA, CDR2 YNFKEQ. V lost 1 base and J lost 2, with 11 bases in between. This CDR3 spans 15 amino acids. The CDR3 bases are TGTGCCAGCAGCCAAGTGGCGGAGTCTAACACTGAAGCTTTCTTT. Its translation: CASSQVAESNTEAFF.

This clone occurred once. CDR3 DNA sequence: TGTGCCACCAGTGAGACAGGGTCTAGGTACAATGAGCAGTTCTTC. It encodes CATSETGSRYNEQFF. The chain employs TRBV24-1 and TRBJ2-1; 7 positions agree with TRBD1. CDR3 size: 15 residues. CDR1 KGHDR and CDR2 SFDVKD come from the germline V gene. V shed 4 bases and J 4 bases; nucleotides not matched to a gene: 6.

The J gene is TRBJ1-2, the V gene TRBV6-5; 11 bases line up with TRBD1. The junction had 2 bases not matched to a gene; V was cut back by 2 bases and J by 6 bases. Per germline, CDR1 MNHEY and CDR2 SVGAGI. The CDR3 length is 14 residues. CDR3 DNA sequence: TGTGCCAGCAGTTACGGGGACAGGGGGAATGGCTACACCTTC. Protein: CASSYGDRGNGYTF.

The rearrangement joins TRBV24-1 to TRBJ1-5; D gene uncertain. The CDR3 is 14 residues long. CDR1 is KGHDR, CDR2 SFDVKD, per germline. The V and J ends lost 5 bases and 2 bases respectively, with 9 bases between them. CDR3 bases: TGTGCCACCAGTGGCGGGTACGGCAATCAGCCCCAGCATTTT. This codes for CATSGGYGNQPQHF.

The V and J genes are TRBV6-5 and TRBJ1-2, with D unclear. V was shortened by 0 bases and J by 4 bases, with 6 bases between the two germline ends. This CDR3 is 13 amino acids long. Germline CDR1 MNHEY, CDR2 SVGAGI. CDR3 in DNA: TGTGCCAGCAGTTACTCGAGGAGCTATGGCTACACCTTC. Translated: CASSYSRSYGYTF.

This chain connects TRBV19 to TRBJ2-3, with D perhaps TRBD2 (6 bases). CDR1 and CDR2 from the germline V gene are LNHDA and SQIVND (reference sequence). V was shortened by 7 bases and J by 1 base, with 15 bases between the two germline ends. The CDR3 covers 15 residues. The CDR3 region is CASTPVSGGTDTQYF. Written as DNA, the CDR3 is TGTGCCAGTACTCCCGTTAGCGGCGGCACAGATACGCAGTATTTT.

The chain links TRBV27 to TRBJ2-1, with 8 bases aligning to TRBD2. Germline V gene sequence: CDR1 MNHEY, CDR2 SMNVEV (reference sequence). CDR3 length: 16 residues. J lost 2 bases, V lost 5 bases, and 8 bases had no gene match. The DNA for the CDR3 is TGTGCCAGCAGTCTTACTAGCGGTAAGACCTACAATGAGCAGTTCTTC. Its translation is CASSLTSGKTYNEQFF.

J is TRBJ1-2 and V is TRBV19; D not resolved. Germline V lookup: CDR1 LNHDA, CDR2 SQIVND (reference sequence). V was clipped by 5 bases and J by 7 bases, with 14 bases between them. The CDR3 spans 13 residues. CDR3 in amino acids: CASSVPIGGGYTF. In DNA form, the CDR3 reads TGTGCCAGTAGTGTGCCCATTGGAGGTGGCTACACCTTC. The full variable domain, completed using reference TRBV19 and TRBJ1-2, is DGGITQSPKYLFRKEGQNVTLSCEQNLNHDAMYWYRQDPGQGLRLIYYSQIVNDFQKGDIAEGYSVSREKKESFPLTVTSAQKNPTAFYLCASSVPIGGGYTFGSGTRLTVV.

This clone was detected a few times. The J gene is TRBJ1-2, the V gene TRBV24-1, with D uncertain. Looked up from germline, CDR1 is KGHDR and CDR2 is SFDVKD. V was clipped by 3 bases and J by 7 bases, with 8 bases between them. The CDR3 extends over 12 amino acids. The CDR3 spells CATSDPAVGYTF. Written as DNA, the CDR3 is TGTGCCACCAGTGATCCCGCGGTTGGCTACACCTTC.

This clone was found once. This chain links TRBV14 with TRBJ2-7, with 8 bases fitting TRBD2. The CDR3 totals 15 residues. J was trimmed by 0 bases and V by 6 bases; bases with no gene match: 7. From germline, CDR1 is SGHDN and CDR2 FVKESK. CDR3 region: CASRLSGAFSYEQYF. CDR3 nucleotide sequence: TGTGCCAGCAGGCTTAGCGGGGCCTTCTCCTACGAGCAGTACTTC.

This chain uses TRBV5-1 with TRBJ1-4; D remains unclear. Trimming took off 1 base at V and 8 bases at J, with 18 bases between the two ends. CDR1 is SGHRS and CDR2 is YFSETQ in the germline V gene. The CDR3 is made up of 16 amino acids. The CDR3 DNA is TGCGCCAGCAGCTTGTCGGCAGGCCCAGTCACGGAAAAACTGTTTTTT. Its translation: CASSLSAGPVTEKLFF. Based on the CDR3 plus reference TRBV5-1 and TRBJ1-4, the full variable domain is KAGVTQTPRYLIKTRGQQVTLSCSPISGHRSVSWYQQTPGQGLQFLFEYFSETQRNKGNFPGRFSGRQFSNSRSEMNVSTLELGDSALYLCASSLSAGPVTEKLFFGSGTQLSVL.

The gene calls are TRBV7-8 and TRBJ2-3; D is unresolved. The CDR3 is made up of 15 amino acids. The V end lost 4 bases, the J end lost 2 bases, and 13 bases lay between the germline ends. The V gene's germline CDR1 is SGHVS and CDR2 FQNEAQ. CDR3 coding DNA: TGTGCCAGCAGCTCCGGGCGGCCCTACACAGATACGCAGTATTTT. Its protein is CASSSGRPYTDTQYF.